The rows below give T cell receptor beta chains drawn from one sample of a study of T cell responses to AZD1222 COVID-19 vaccine. The method was immunoSEQ multiplex PCR; TCRdb's version includes in-frame clones alone and lacks a portion of them. The repertoire holds about 160,000 clones, with approximately 90% as singletons. This specimen was peripheral blood, taken on day 0 of AZD1222 vaccination. These receptors all come from an adult in good health. Both conserved end residues are part of each CDR3. Each record gives: clone size, D gene, J gene, CDR3 length, V gene, CDR3 DNA, CDR3 protein. The D gene is left open where the match is weak. Size tells how often a clone was seen (once, few, many) or the class of an expanded clone, and some rows leave it out.

>few|.|TRBJ1-1|13|TRBV5-1
TGCGCCAGCAGCTCGGGCCCCTCAGGGGAAGCTTTCTTT
CASSSGPSGEAFF
>.|TRBD1|TRBJ2-1|15|TRBV27
TGTGCCAGCAGTGTGGGACAGAGCTCCTACAATGAGCAGTTCTTC
CASSVGQSSYNEQFF
>.|TRBD1|TRBJ2-2|17|TRBV11-2
TGTGCCAGCAGCTTAAACCCAGGGGGCCGCGTTACCGGGGAGCTGTTTTTT
CASSLNPGGRVTGELFF
>.|.|TRBJ1-1|14|TRBV7-3
TGTGCCAGCAGCTTAACCGGGGGAAACACTGAAGCTTTCTTT
CASSLTGGNTEAFF
>.|TRBD1|TRBJ1-2|15|TRBV4-1
TGCGCCAGCAGCCAAAAGGCAGGGGGCGCCTATGGCTACACCTTC
CASSQKAGGAYGYTF
>.|.|TRBJ1-6|15|TRBV30
TGTGCCTGGAGTGACGGCGGACGGGACGATTCACCCCTCCACTTT
CAWSDGGRDDSPLHF
>.|TRBD1|TRBJ2-7|15|TRBV5-1
TGCGCCAGCAGCGGCGGGACAGGGGTCACCTACGAGCAGTACTTC
CASSGGTGVTYEQYF
>.|.|TRBJ1-6|13|TRBV5-4
TGTGCCAGCAGCTTAGAACCCCTGTCACCCCTCCACTTT
CASSLEPLSPLHF
>.|TRBD2|TRBJ2-2|15|TRBV9
TGTGCCAGCAGTTCTAGCGGGGGCGGGCCCGGGGAGCTGTTTTTT
CASSSSGGGPGELFF
>.|.|TRBJ2-5|14|TRBV6-5
TGTGCCAGCAGTCCCCTTGGAGACCAAGAGACCCAGTACTTC
CASSPLGDQETQYF
>.|.|TRBJ2-2|15|TRBV10-1
TGCGCCAGCAGTGCCCGGACAGCGAGCACCGGGGAGCTGTTTTTT
CASSARTASTGELFF
>.|TRBD2|TRBJ2-3|17|TRBV19
TGTGCCAGTAGTATAATAGCGGGGGCAAGAAGCACAGATACGCAGTATTTT
CASSIIAGARSTDTQYF
>few|.|TRBJ1-4|16|TRBV2
TGTGCCAGCAGTGCCGGGCAGGGGACACCTAATGAAAAACTGTTTTTT
CASSAGQGTPNEKLFF
>.|.|TRBJ2-2|14|TRBV6-5
TGTGCCAGCACAAGGGGGATAAACACCGGGGAGCTGTTTTTT
CASTRGINTGELFF
>.|TRBD1|TRBJ2-1|15|TRBV5-1
TGCGCCAGCAGCTTGGGCCAGGGGGTTGGCGATGAGCAGTTCTTC
CASSLGQGVGDEQFF
>once|.|TRBJ1-6|14|TRBV6-5
TGTGCCAGCAGTTACTCGGGGTTAGGCTCACCCCTCCACTTT
CASSYSGLGSPLHF
>.|.|TRBJ1-2|13|TRBV19
TGTGCCAGTTCAAACACAGAAAGTCATGGCTACACCTTC
CASSNTESHGYTF
>.|.|TRBJ1-6|15|TRBV7-2
TGTGCCAGCAGCTTAAGTCGCCAGGGGATGACACCCCTCCACTTT
CASSLSRQGMTPLHF
>.|.|TRBJ1-1|15|TRBV4-2
TGTGCCAGCAGCCAAGTGGTGGCGCCGAACACTGAAGCTTTCTTT
CASSQVVAPNTEAFF
>.|TRBD1|TRBJ2-7|14|TRBV19
TGTGCCAGTGACCCGGGACAGGGATTTGGAGAGCAGTACTTC
CASDPGQGFGEQYF
>.|.|TRBJ2-3|15|TRBV4-3
TGCGCCAGCAGCCAATCCCCCCTGGACACAGATACGCAGTATTTT
CASSQSPLDTDTQYF
>.|.|TRBJ2-1|15|TRBV6-2/TRBV6-3
TGTGCCAGCAGTTACTCGTCTAACACAGGTGATGAGCAGTTCTTC
CASSYSSNTGDEQFF
>once|.|TRBJ1-6|14|TRBV14
TGTGCCAGCAGTCCACGCGGGGGGAACTCACCCCTCCACTTT
CASSPRGGNSPLHF
>.|.|TRBJ2-7|16|TRBV19
TGTGCCAGTACCCCGGACCAGGAGTTGCTCTCCTACGAGCAGTACTTC
CASTPDQELLSYEQYF
>.|.|TRBJ2-5|16|TRBV9
TGTGCCAGCAGCGTTGGTGCCTCTTGGGGACGGGAGACCCAGTACTTC
CASSVGASWGRETQYF
>.|.|TRBJ1-4|18|TRBV12-5
TGTGCTAGTGGTTTGGTACAGCTTTCCTCCAGGGTTGATGAAAAACTGTTTTTT
CASGLVQLSSRVDEKLFF
>.|.|TRBJ2-5|13|TRBV12-3/TRBV12-4
TGTGCCAGCAGTCCCGATTGGGGGCGGGACGCTTACTTC
CASSPDWGRDAYF
>.|TRBD2|TRBJ2-3|12|TRBV25-1
TGTGCCAGCAGGCCGGGACTAGGATTTGAGTATTTT
CASRPGLGFEYF
>.|TRBD1|TRBJ2-2|16|TRBV12-5
TGTGCTAGTGGTTTGCCCACAGGGGGCCTCACCGGGGAGCTGTTTTTT
CASGLPTGGLTGELFF
>.|.|TRBJ1-1|14|TRBV27
TGTGCCAGCAGTTTGGGGGGGGGAAACACTGAAGCTTTCTTT
CASSLGGGNTEAFF
>.|.|TRBJ2-7|15|TRBV29-1
TGCAGCGTTGTTTTAGTCCCCAGGGGTCCCTACGAGCAGTACTTC
CSVVLVPRGPYEQYF
>.|.|TRBJ1-6|16|TRBV7-3
TGTGCCAGCAGCTTAAGCGTAGGGGGTAATAATTCACCCCTCCACTTT
CASSLSVGGNNSPLHF
>.|.|TRBJ2-6|15|TRBV27
TGTGCCAGCAGTTTCGAGGGTACTGGGGCCAACGTCCTGACTTTC
CASSFEGTGANVLTF
>few|TRBD1|TRBJ1-6|17|TRBV4-1
TGCGCCAGCAGCCAACTACCCCCCGGGACAGATAATTCACCCCTCCACTTT
CASSQLPPGTDNSPLHF
>.|.|TRBJ2-5|14|TRBV15
TGTGCCACCAGCCGGCGGGTTACCGAAGAGACCCAGTACTTC
CATSRRVTEETQYF
>.|.|TRBJ1-2|18|TRBV11-2
TGTGCCAGCAGCGCAAATCGCGACAAACAAGAGGGGAACTATGGCTACACCTTC
CASSANRDKQEGNYGYTF
>.|.|TRBJ2-2|13|TRBV28
TGTGCCAGCACCGGGGCGCCGACCGGGGAGCTGTTTTTT
CASTGAPTGELFF
>.|.|TRBJ1-2|14|TRBV5-4
TGTGCCAGCAGCTTGACAGGATCTAACTATGGCTACACCTTC
CASSLTGSNYGYTF
>.|.|TRBJ2-5|15|TRBV9
TGTGCCAGCAGCGTAGTGCCAGGCGAACAAGAGACCCAGTACTTC
CASSVVPGEQETQYF
>.|TRBD1|TRBJ1-3|15|TRBV5-5
TGTGCCAGCAGCCCCTCAGGGGGCTCTGGAAACACCATATATTTT
CASSPSGGSGNTIYF
>.|TRBD2|TRBJ2-7|15|TRBV5-1
TGCGCCAGCAGCCCCGGACTAGCGGGGGCCTACGAGCAGTACTTC
CASSPGLAGAYEQYF